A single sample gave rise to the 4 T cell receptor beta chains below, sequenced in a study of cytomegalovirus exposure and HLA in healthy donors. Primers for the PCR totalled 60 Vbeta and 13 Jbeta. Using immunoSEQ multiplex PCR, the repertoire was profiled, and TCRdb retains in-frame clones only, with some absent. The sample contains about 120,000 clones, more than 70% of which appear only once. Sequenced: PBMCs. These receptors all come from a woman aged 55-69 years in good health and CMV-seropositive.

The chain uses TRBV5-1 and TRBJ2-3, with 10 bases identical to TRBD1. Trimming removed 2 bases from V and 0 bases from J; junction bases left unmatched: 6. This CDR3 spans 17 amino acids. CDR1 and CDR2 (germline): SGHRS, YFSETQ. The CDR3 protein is CASSLEGQGSSTDTQYF. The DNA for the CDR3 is TGCGCCAGCAGCTTAGAGGGACAGGGGAGTAGCACAGATACGCAGTATTTT. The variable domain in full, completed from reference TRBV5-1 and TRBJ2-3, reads KAGVTQTPRYLIKTRGQQVTLSCSPISGHRSVSWYQQTPGQGLQFLFEYFSETQRNKGNFPGRFSGRQFSNSRSEMNVSTLELGDSALYLCASSLEGQGSSTDTQYFGPGTRLTVL.

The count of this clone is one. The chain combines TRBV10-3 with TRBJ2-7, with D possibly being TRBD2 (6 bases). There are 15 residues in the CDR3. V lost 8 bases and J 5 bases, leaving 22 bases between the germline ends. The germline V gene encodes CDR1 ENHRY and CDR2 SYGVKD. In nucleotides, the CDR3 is TGTGCCATCCGAGGAGGGGACCAATCGCACGACGAGCAGTACTTC. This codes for CAIRGGDQSHDEQYF.

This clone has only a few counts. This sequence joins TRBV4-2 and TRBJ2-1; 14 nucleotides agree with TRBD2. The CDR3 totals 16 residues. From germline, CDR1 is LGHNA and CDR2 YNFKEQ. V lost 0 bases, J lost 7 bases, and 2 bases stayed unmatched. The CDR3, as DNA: TGTGCCAGCAGCCAAGATGGACTAGCGGGAGGTAATGAGCAGTTCTTC. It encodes CASSQDGLAGGNEQFF.

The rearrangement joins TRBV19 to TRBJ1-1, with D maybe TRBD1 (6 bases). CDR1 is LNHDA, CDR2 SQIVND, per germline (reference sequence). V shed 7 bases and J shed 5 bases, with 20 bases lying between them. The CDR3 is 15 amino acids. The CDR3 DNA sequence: TGTGCCAGTATCAACAGGGTTTGGGAGGGAACTGAAGCTTTCTTT. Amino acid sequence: CASINRVWEGTEAFF. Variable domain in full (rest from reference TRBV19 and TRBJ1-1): DGGITQSPKYLFRKEGQNVTLSCEQNLNHDAMYWYRQDPGQGLRLIYYSQIVNDFQKGDIAEGYSVSREKKESFPLTVTSAQKNPTAFYLCASINRVWEGTEAFFGQGTRLTVV.